These T cell receptor beta chains were read from a single sample in a study of T-cell memory formation after mild COVID-19. TCRdb fed the 5' RACE reads into MiXCR, producing one record per CDR3 protein. The sample has around 200,000 distinct CDR3 sequences, 10% to 13% seen once. Source material: PBMCs or a T cell subset sorted from them (not recorded which). The source of these receptors is a man younger than 35 who had mild COVID-19 (a few samples of this study predate the infection). Cell type and time point are not known. Each CDR3 is given with its conserved first and last residue.

cdr3_length: 14; v_call: TRBV4-3; cdr3_aa: CASSQGAPNYGYTF
cdr3_length: 13; v_call: TRBV6-5; cdr3_aa: CASSYPGDTEAFF
cdr3_length: 15; v_call: TRBV20-1; cdr3_aa: CSASLPGQGAYEQYF
cdr3_length: 14; v_call: TRBV4-1; cdr3_aa: CASSQDLQGYGYTF
cdr3_length: 12; v_call: TRBV9; cdr3_aa: CASSATGSEQFF
cdr3_length: 13; v_call: TRBV5-1; cdr3_aa: CASSVDRVDTQYF
cdr3_length: 14; v_call: TRBV20-1; cdr3_aa: CSAQRGGGSWEQYF
cdr3_length: 13; v_call: TRBV7-3; cdr3_aa: CASSLDPDYEQYF
cdr3_length: 15; v_call: TRBV18; cdr3_aa: CASSPLSQGAIEQYF
cdr3_length: 12; v_call: TRBV12-3/TRBV12-4; cdr3_aa: CASSLMNYGYTF
cdr3_length: 13; v_call: TRBV7-9; cdr3_aa: CASSPGTEYEQYF
cdr3_length: 13; v_call: TRBV12-3/TRBV12-4; cdr3_aa: CASSYPPGGAQYF
cdr3_length: 12; v_call: TRBV6-6; cdr3_aa: CASSYDNSPLHF
cdr3_length: 16; v_call: TRBV7-3; cdr3_aa: CASSLASAGIQETQYF
cdr3_length: 15; v_call: TRBV6-6; cdr3_aa: CASSPPRLHTDTQYF
cdr3_length: 13; v_call: TRBV20-1; cdr3_aa: CSAADRNNYGYTF
cdr3_length: 14; v_call: TRBV5-1; cdr3_aa: CASSEDGRRSPLHF
cdr3_length: 15; v_call: TRBV7-9; cdr3_aa: CASSATGFRYNEQFF
cdr3_length: 14; v_call: TRBV7-9; cdr3_aa: CASSLGQAAEGYTF
cdr3_length: 14; v_call: TRBV9; cdr3_aa: CASSVQLNGGELFF
cdr3_length: 14; v_call: TRBV25-1; cdr3_aa: CASSDSWAGVGYTF
cdr3_length: 11; v_call: TRBV11-2; cdr3_aa: CASSLGVQAFF
cdr3_length: 17; v_call: TRBV4-3; cdr3_aa: CASSESIAGGTYNEQFF
cdr3_length: 14; v_call: TRBV3-1; cdr3_aa: CASSQTGAQETQYF
cdr3_length: 14; v_call: TRBV20-1; cdr3_aa: CSARSGMGGVEQFF
cdr3_length: 15; v_call: TRBV7-8; cdr3_aa: CASSGPDRVNQPQHF
cdr3_length: 16; v_call: TRBV7-9; cdr3_aa: CASSYGTGGSRTEAFF
cdr3_length: 13; v_call: TRBV5-1; cdr3_aa: CASSLEASGELFF
cdr3_length: 12; v_call: TRBV27; cdr3_aa: CASSRVGEKLFF
cdr3_length: 13; v_call: TRBV6-2/TRBV6-3; cdr3_aa: CASSRTTSNEQFF
cdr3_length: 17; v_call: TRBV7-9; cdr3_aa: CASSAGLAGGFYNEQFF
cdr3_length: 15; v_call: TRBV20-1; cdr3_aa: CSASASGGGSYEQYF
cdr3_length: 14; v_call: TRBV4-1; cdr3_aa: CASSQSRNNQPQHF
cdr3_length: 16; v_call: TRBV7-9; cdr3_aa: CASSPDRVGRNQPQHF
cdr3_length: 16; v_call: TRBV5-1; cdr3_aa: CASSLAGQGPLETQYF
cdr3_length: 14; v_call: TRBV25-1; cdr3_aa: CASSGIGGTDTQYF
cdr3_length: 14; v_call: TRBV5-1; cdr3_aa: CASSLVVATGELFF
cdr3_length: 14; v_call: TRBV6-1; cdr3_aa: CASSEGQGPLSYTF
cdr3_length: 15; v_call: TRBV5-1; cdr3_aa: CASSPPGQFYSGYTF
cdr3_length: 15; v_call: TRBV2; cdr3_aa: CASREQTGSKNIQYF
cdr3_length: 15; v_call: TRBV5-1; cdr3_aa: CASSLVVTGPRGYTF
cdr3_length: 13; v_call: TRBV6-6; cdr3_aa: CASGRPRSYEQYF
cdr3_length: 14; v_call: TRBV6-6; cdr3_aa: CASREKGGTDTQYF
cdr3_length: 18; v_call: TRBV4-1; cdr3_aa: CASSQKARTAPKNTEAFF
cdr3_length: 12; v_call: TRBV18; cdr3_aa: CASSDRPGEQYF
cdr3_length: 15; v_call: TRBV15; cdr3_aa: CATSGHRNPYNEQFF
cdr3_length: 13; v_call: TRBV7-8; cdr3_aa: CASSLIMNTEAFF
cdr3_length: 14; v_call: TRBV29-1; cdr3_aa: CSVETGGTGHGYTF
cdr3_length: 17; v_call: TRBV6-4; cdr3_aa: CASTRDRDQFSNQPQHF
cdr3_length: 15; v_call: TRBV3-1; cdr3_aa: CASSLENRGGTEAFF
cdr3_length: 12; v_call: TRBV4-1; cdr3_aa: CASSSQTDTQYF
cdr3_length: 15; v_call: TRBV28; cdr3_aa: CASSFPTGTDYGYTF
cdr3_length: 11; v_call: TRBV7-9; cdr3_aa: CASSPGTGSYF